This T cell receptor beta chain is from a study of T cell responses to AZD1222 COVID-19 vaccine. Whole-study results and caveats: With two AZD1222 doses given, Spike-specific TCR breadth and depth both rose.

In the case of this clone: Its specificity is unknown.

This CDR3 has 13 amino acids. Germline lookup yields CDR1 SNHLY and CDR2 FYNNEI. Trimming stripped 5 bases from V and 2 bases from J, with 9 bases between. Measured with immunoSEQ multiplex PCR; TCRdb has only the in-frame clones, and not every one. The sample carries around 150,000 clones, roughly 80% recorded once. The material was peripheral blood, obtained on day 0 of AZD1222 vaccination. This clonotype was sampled from an adult in good health. The chain uses TRBV2 and TRBJ1-2, with no clear D. The CDR3 spells CASSRAGNYGYTF. The CDR3 DNA is TGTGCCAGCAGTCGGGCAGGAAACTATGGCTACACCTTC.